The 23 T cell receptor beta chains given below trace back to one sample, sequenced in a study of T cell changes during pregnancy in multiple sclerosis (dated by TCRdb to between 2018 and 2021). Libraries were made using the immunoSEQ multiplex PCR assay. The immuneACCESS repertoire file appears here via TCRdb, limited to in-frame rearrangements. These files lack a portion of the clones; in checked studies, under half of the deficit traces to unresolved V genes, and the cause of the others is not known. The sample has tens of thousands of clones on record, around 91% of them singletons. The ten largest clonotypes hold 10% to 12% of the sample. The sequencing here drew on CD8+ T cells from peripheral blood mononuclear cells, taken in the third trimester of pregnancy. These receptors were taken from a female donor with multiple sclerosis, enrolled in a pregnancy study.

This chain uses TRBV7-7 with TRBJ2-1, with 14 bases aligning to TRBD2. The CDR3 has 16 residues. CDR1 and CDR2 from the germline V gene are SSHAT and FNYEAQ (reference sequence). V gave up 6 bases and J gave up 9 bases; unmatched junction bases: 10. CDR3 DNA: TGTGCCAGCAGACAGGGACTAGCGGGAGAAGAGGGTGAGCAGTTCTTC. Amino acids: CASRQGLAGEEGEQFF.

V gene TRBV9 combines with J gene TRBJ2-7; 7 nucleotides align to TRBD1. Germline values: CDR1 SGDLS, CDR2 YYNGEE. The CDR3 consists of 15 residues. The trim removed 0 bases at V and 0 bases at J, leaving 3 bases unmatched. In DNA form, the CDR3 reads TGTGCCAGCAGCGTAGCGGGGACAGCCTCCTACGAGCAGTACTTC. This sequence encodes CASSVAGTASYEQYF.

This clone was seen a few times. The DNA of the CDR3 is TGTGCCAGCAGTTCGGCGGGGGGGATCACAGATACGCAGTATTTT. Translation gives CASSSAGGITDTQYF. The rearrangement uses TRBV27 and TRBJ2-3; 9 positions agree with TRBD2. The CDR3 has 15 residues. V was clipped by 4 bases and J by 2 bases; unmatched bases: 4. Germline values: CDR1 MNHEY, CDR2 SMNVEV (reference sequence).

The chain carries TRBV7-9 and TRBJ2-3, with D perhaps matching TRBD1 (6 bases). V was clipped by 3 bases and J by 3 bases, with 10 bases between them. CDR1 and CDR2 (germline): SEHNR, FQNEAQ (reference sequence). The CDR3 extends over 14 amino acids. The CDR3 reads CASSFAGVTDTQYF. CDR3 in DNA: TGTGCCAGCAGCTTCGCAGGGGTTACAGATACGCAGTATTTT.

The rearrangement joins TRBV11-2 to TRBJ1-5; 8 positions agree with TRBD1. Unmatched junction bases numbered 3, after V lost 5 bases and J lost 3 bases. Germline V CDR1 and CDR2: SGHAT, FQNNGV. The CDR3 covers 14 residues. The CDR3 DNA reads TGTGCCAGCAGCAAGGGACAGGTCAATCAGCCCCAGCATTTT. This gives the protein CASSKGQVNQPQHF.

As DNA, the CDR3 is TGTGCCAGCAGCTTGATCCAGGGAGGGGCAGATACGCAGTATTTT. Amino acids: CASSLIQGGADTQYF. The chain links TRBV5-4 to TRBJ2-3; 7 bases align to TRBD2. CDR3 length: 15 amino acids. The V and J ends lost 1 base and 4 bases, in that order; junction bases with no gene match: 6. Germline V gives CDR1 SGHNT, CDR2 YYREEE (reference sequence).

This sequence joins TRBV19 and TRBJ1-5; 7 nucleotides align to TRBD1. Germline V gene data show CDR1 as LNHDA and CDR2 as SQIVND (reference sequence). The CDR3 is 15 amino acids. Trimming cost V 7 bases and J 3 bases; bases outside gene matches: 9. CDR3: CASTGDRLHNQPQHF. The CDR3 DNA reads as TGTGCCAGTACTGGGGACAGACTTCACAATCAGCCCCAGCATTTT. The whole variable domain, filled in from reference TRBV19 and TRBJ1-5, reads DGGITQSPKYLFRKEGQNVTLSCEQNLNHDAMYWYRQDPGQGLRLIYYSQIVNDFQKGDIAEGYSVSREKKESFPLTVTSAQKNPTAFYLCASTGDRLHNQPQHFGDGTRLSIL.

This clone appeared once. The chain employs TRBV9 and TRBJ2-5; the match to TRBD1 covers 8 bases. The CDR3 covers 14 residues. The germline CDR1 and CDR2 sequences are SGDLS and YYNGEE. V was clipped by 0 bases and J by 3 bases; unmatched bases: 1. CDR3 region: CASSVETGEETQYF. CDR3 nucleotides: TGTGCCAGCAGCGTAGAGACAGGGGAAGAGACCCAGTACTTC.

The gene calls are TRBV6-6 and TRBJ1-5, with D possibly being TRBD1 (5 bases). This CDR3 comprises 15 residues. Germline V gene sequence: CDR1 MNHNY, CDR2 SVGAGI (reference sequence). Trimming left V 2 bases short and J 0 bases short, with 8 bases between. CDR3: CASSYGQISNQPQHF. DNA of the CDR3: TGTGCCAGCAGTTACGGACAAATTAGCAATCAGCCCCAGCATTTT.

This rearrangement joins TRBV7-2 to TRBJ1-1; TRBD1 agrees at 12 bases. V dropped 5 bases and J dropped 10; count of bases not matched to a gene: 8. The CDR3 consists of 14 residues. Germline-derived CDR1 and CDR2 are SGHTA and FQGNSA. The CDR3 sequence is CASSGGTGGGGAFF. In nucleotides, the CDR3 is TGTGCCAGCAGCGGTGGGACAGGGGGCGGAGGAGCTTTCTTT.

The V call is TRBV4-3, the J call TRBJ2-7; TRBD1 matches at 10 bases. Germline V gene lookup returns CDR1 LGHNA and CDR2 YSLEER. J gave up 2 bases and V 6 bases, and 4 bases lay outside the gene matches. The CDR3 length is 14 residues. The CDR3 nucleotides are TGCGCCAGCAGTCCCGGGACAGGGGCCTACGAGCAGTACTTC. Translating it yields CASSPGTGAYEQYF.

Regarding this clone: The junction differs from germline at one of its ends, possibly a read error. V is TRBV2 and J is TRBJ2-2; 14 nucleotides align to TRBD2. The CDR3 has 16 amino acids. Germline CDR1 is SNHLY and CDR2 is FYNNEI. CDR3 loop: CVSTAGLAGVDGELFF. The CDR3 bases are TGTGTCAGCACCGCGGGACTAGCGGGAGTCGACGGGGAGCTGTTTTTT.

The chain employs TRBV2 and TRBJ2-2; maybe TRBD1 (6 bases). The CDR3 contains 16 residues. The V gene lost 6 bases and the J gene lost 2 bases, with 16 bases spanning the gap. CDR1 is SNHLY and CDR2 is FYNNEI in the germline V gene. The DNA of the CDR3 is TGTGCCAGCAGAAATCTCAGAGGGGGTAACACCGGGGAGCTGTTTTTT. It translates to CASRNLRGGNTGELFF.

The rearrangement joins TRBV5-1 to TRBJ2-2; 8 bases are shared with TRBD2. V lost 6 bases, J lost 7 bases, and 8 bases stayed unmatched. CDR1 SGHRS and CDR2 YFSETQ come from the germline V gene. This CDR3 contains 14 residues. The DNA for the CDR3 is TGCGCCAGCAAAGACGGGGGGGCCGGCGGGGAGCTGTTTTTT. Protein product: CASKDGGAGGELFF.

The rearrangement uses TRBV6-1 and TRBJ2-7, with 9 bases that match TRBD2. CDR1 and CDR2 from the germline V gene are MNHNS and SASEGT. This CDR3 has 15 amino acids. V shed 6 bases, J shed 4 bases, and the junction held 10 bases outside the gene matches. CDR3: CASSWSSGRIYEQYF. In nucleotides, the CDR3 is TGTGCCAGCAGCTGGAGTAGCGGGAGAATATACGAGCAGTACTTC.

This chain connects TRBV5-1 to TRBJ2-7, with a weak D call TRBD2 (6 bases). V lost 4 bases and J lost 3, with 17 bases in between. Germline V CDR1 and CDR2: SGHRS, YFSETQ. The CDR3 is 15 amino acids. CDR3 sequence: CASSQTAGPNYEQYF. CDR3 DNA sequence: TGCGCCAGCAGCCAGACGGCGGGACCAAACTACGAGCAGTACTTC. The variable domain in full, completed from reference TRBV5-1 and TRBJ2-7, reads KAGVTQTPRYLIKTRGQQVTLSCSPISGHRSVSWYQQTPGQGLQFLFEYFSETQRNKGNFPGRFSGRQFSNSRSEMNVSTLELGDSALYLCASSQTAGPNYEQYFGPGTRLTVT.

The rearrangement links TRBV7-9 to TRBJ2-7, with 7 nucleotides matching TRBD1. The V segment lost 4 bases and the J segment 6 bases; nucleotides outside the gene matches: 6. Germline V lookup: CDR1 SEHNR, CDR2 FQNEAQ (reference sequence). The CDR3 spans 13 residues. CDR3 residues: CASSYLAGGEQYF. For the CDR3, the DNA is TGTGCCAGCAGCTATCTTGCAGGGGGCGAGCAGTACTTC.

The chain recombines TRBV27 with TRBJ2-3; 8 bases align to TRBD2. Germline V CDR1 and CDR2: MNHEY, SMNVEV (reference sequence). V was clipped by 6 bases and J by 5 bases; unmatched bases: 7. CDR3 size: 14 residues. CDR3 bases: TGTGCCAGCAGAACGGGACTAGTTGGAGATACGCAGTATTTT. Translation gives CASRTGLVGDTQYF.

This sequence joins TRBV7-8 and TRBJ2-7; maybe TRBD2 (7 bases). Per the germline V gene, CDR1 is SGHVS and CDR2 is FQNEAQ. Trimming stripped 4 bases from V and 3 bases from J, with 16 bases between. This CDR3 has 15 amino acids. Written as DNA, the CDR3 is TGTGCCAGCAGCTCGAACTGGGGGGGACACTACGAGCAGTACTTC. As protein: CASSSNWGGHYEQYF.

The gene calls are TRBV7-3 and TRBJ2-2, with D tentatively TRBD2 (6 bases). V was trimmed by 4 bases and J by 8 bases, leaving 11 bases between them. The CDR3 covers 13 residues. CDR1 and CDR2 (germline): SGHTA, FQGTGA. As DNA, the CDR3 is TGTGCCAGCAGCTCGGACTATACGGGGGAGCTGTTTTTT. Its protein product is CASSSDYTGELFF.

The chain links TRBV9 to TRBJ1-4; TRBD1 matches at 8 bases. This CDR3 has 15 residues. Germline V gene sequence: CDR1 SGDLS, CDR2 YYNGEE. V shed 0 bases and J 7 bases; nucleotides not matched to a gene: 5. The CDR3 DNA sequence: TGTGCCAGCAGCGTAGTGGACAGGGAGGGTGAAAAACTGTTTTTT. This sequence encodes CASSVVDREGEKLFF. Combining the CDR3 with reference TRBV9 and TRBJ1-4 gives the whole variable domain DSGVTQTPKHLITATGQRVTLRCSPRSGDLSVYWYQQSLDQGLQFLIQYYNGEERAKGNILERFSAQQFPDLHSELNLSSLELGDSALYFCASSVVDREGEKLFFGSGTQLSVL.

The CDR3 loop reads CASSQGGTEAFF. As DNA, the CDR3 is TGTGCCAGCTCCCAGGGAGGGACTGAAGCTTTCTTT. The chain uses TRBV6-1 and TRBJ1-1; a weak D match, TRBD1 (5 bases). The CDR3 is 12 amino acids. The V end was cut by 8 bases, the J end by 5 bases, with 12 bases between. The germline CDR1 and CDR2 sequences are MNHNS and SASEGT.

This clone was found a few times. The chain is built from TRBV5-5 and TRBJ1-6; no definite D call. V lost 6 bases, J lost 0 bases, and 13 bases lay in between. This CDR3 contains 16 residues. The germline V gene encodes CDR1 SGHKS and CDR2 YYEKEE (reference sequence). In DNA form, the CDR3 reads TGTGCCAGCAACAAGATCAGTGACTCCTATAATTCACCCCTCCACTTT. Translation: CASNKISDSYNSPLHF.